Each of the 23 T cell receptor beta chains below was sequenced from the same sample in a study of CD8 T cells in ankylosing spondylitis. Points from the study as a whole: Characteristic of ankylosing spondylitis blood, it appeared, was a TCR beta motif comprising roughly eight highly homologous variants.

No antigens are known for them. One entry per CDR3 protein results from TCRdb running MiXCR on the 5' RACE reads. The sample has roughly 400,000 distinct CDR3 sequences, approximately 20% seen once; the top ten hold about a sixth. The specimen sequenced was blood, either unsorted or a sorted T cell fraction (not recorded which). Receptor source: a male donor with ankylosing spondylitis.

This clonotype was counted at least ten times. This rearrangement joins TRBV5-1 to TRBJ1-1; D gene uncertain. The V end lost 4 bases, the J end lost 4 bases, and 17 bases lay between the germline ends. The length of the CDR3 is 15 residues. Germline values: CDR1 SGHRS, CDR2 YFSETQ. The CDR3 sequence is CASSPRFGEVTEAFF. The DNA of the CDR3 is TGCGCCAGCAGCCCTCGGTTCGGGGAAGTCACTGAAGCTTTCTTT. Together with reference TRBV5-1 and TRBJ1-1, the CDR3 gives the full variable domain: KAGVTQTPRYLIKTRGQQVTLSCSPISGHRSVSWYQQTPGQGLQFLFEYFSETQRNKGNFPGRFSGRQFSNSRSEMNVSTLELGDSALYLCASSPRFGEVTEAFFGQGTRLTVV.

This chain uses TRBV7-2 with TRBJ1-5, with a weak D call TRBD1 (6 bases). The ends were cut back, 5 bases at V and 7 bases at J, with 18 bases in the middle. CDR1 and CDR2 from the germline V gene are SGHTA and FQGNSA. The CDR3 sequence is 15 residues long. The CDR3 DNA is TGTGCCAGCAGCGAGATCAGGGGCGTTAGGCAGCCCCAGCATTTT. It encodes CASSEIRGVRQPQHF.

This clonotype has just a few counts. The gene calls are TRBV20-1 and TRBJ2-3; 12 bases match TRBD1. The junction had 7 bases not matched to a gene; V was cut back by 5 bases and J by 4 bases. The germline CDR1 and CDR2 sequences are DFQATT and SNEGSKA (reference sequence). The CDR3 loop spans 15 amino acids. CDR3 DNA sequence: TGCAGTGCTGAATCCGGGACAGGGGGCTCAGATACGCAGTATTTT. Amino acid sequence: CSAESGTGGSDTQYF.

The chain couples TRBV10-3 to TRBJ1-1; no definite D call. Germline V gene sequence: CDR1 ENHRY, CDR2 SYGVKD. Trimming left V 6 bases short and J 5 bases short, with 22 bases between. The CDR3 is 16 residues long. The CDR3 loop is CAIREEPSWGSTEAFF. As DNA, the CDR3 is TGTGCCATCAGGGAGGAGCCTAGCTGGGGTTCTACTGAAGCTTTCTTT.

This sequence joins TRBV20-1 and TRBJ2-5; 15 positions match TRBD2. From germline, CDR1 is DFQATT and CDR2 SNEGSKA (reference sequence). V gave up 5 bases and J gave up 3 bases; unmatched junction bases: 10. The CDR3 contains 17 residues. The CDR3 coding sequence is TGCAGTGCTGATACCGGGACTAGCGGGAGGACTGAAGAGACCCAGTACTTC. Protein sequence: CSADTGTSGRTEETQYF.

The chain uses TRBV7-2 and TRBJ2-7; D gene uncertain. The CDR3 runs 14 residues. The V end lost 4 bases, the J end lost 2 bases, and 12 bases lay between the germline ends. Per germline, CDR1 SGHTA and CDR2 FQGNSA. CDR3 nucleotide sequence: TGTGCCAGCAGCTCCCGGGTCGGCCCCTACGAGCAGTACTTC. It translates to CASSSRVGPYEQYF.

The chain carries TRBV20-1 and TRBJ1-2; TRBD1 might be the D (5 bases). The CDR3 has 14 residues. V was shortened by 6 bases and J by 10 bases, with 24 bases between the two germline ends. Germline values: CDR1 DFQATT, CDR2 SNEGSKA (reference sequence). Written as DNA, the CDR3 is TGCAGTGCAGAGCTGACCGGGGCTTCCTTCATCTACACCTTC. Protein product: CSAELTGASFIYTF.

This clonotype was detected only a few times. The V call is TRBV5-1, the J call TRBJ2-2; D gene ambiguous. CDR1 SGHRS and CDR2 YFSETQ come from the germline V gene. This CDR3 region has 11 residues. V was trimmed by 5 bases and J by 7 bases, leaving 6 bases between them. CDR3 region: CASRADGELFF. Written as DNA, the CDR3 is TGCGCCAGCAGAGCCGACGGGGAGCTGTTTTTT.

This clonotype was seen repeatedly, ten times or more. This rearrangement joins TRBV2 to TRBJ1-2; D is unresolved. This CDR3 is built from 13 residues. V lost 6 bases and J 7 bases, leaving 15 bases between the germline ends. Germline CDR1 and CDR2: SNHLY and FYNNEI. The CDR3 DNA reads TGTGCCAGCAGGGAAAGACTGGAGAGTGGCTACACCTTC. Translating gives CASRERLESGYTF.

This chain connects TRBV6-1 to TRBJ1-1; no reliable D call. The CDR3 length is 15 residues. CDR1 and CDR2 from the germline V gene are MNHNS and SASEGT. V was trimmed by 6 bases and J by 1 base, leaving 15 bases between them. The CDR3 is CASSPRPPRNTEAFF. CDR3 nucleotide sequence: TGTGCCAGCAGCCCCCGACCCCCACGGAACACTGAAGCTTTCTTT.

This clonotype occurred a few times. The chain couples TRBV5-1 to TRBJ2-3; the D is unclear. This CDR3 is built from 14 residues. Looked up from germline, CDR1 is SGHRS and CDR2 is YFSETQ. The V and J ends lost 0 bases and 4 bases respectively, with 9 bases between them. The CDR3 here is CASSLVSGPDTQYF. The CDR3 DNA follows: TGCGCCAGCAGCTTGGTTTCGGGCCCAGATACGCAGTATTTT.

This clonotype has a handful of counts. The rearrangement joins TRBV19 to TRBJ2-2; D gene unclear. The germline V gene has CDR1 LNHDA and CDR2 SQIVND (reference sequence). This CDR3 comprises 11 residues. V was trimmed by 7 bases and J by 9 bases, leaving 9 bases between them. CDR3 nucleotide sequence: TGTGCCAGTACCCGATACCGGGAGCTGTTTTTT. Amino acid sequence: CASTRYRELFF.

This clonotype was counted a few times. V gene TRBV5-1 combines with J gene TRBJ2-7; 15 positions agree with TRBD2. CDR1 and CDR2 (germline): SGHRS, YFSETQ. Trimming removed 3 bases from V and 0 bases from J; junction bases left unmatched: 1. This CDR3 has 16 amino acids. The CDR3 loop is CASSWGLAGGSYEQYF. The CDR3 region has the DNA TGCGCCAGCAGCTGGGGACTAGCGGGAGGCTCCTACGAGCAGTACTTC.

The chain uses TRBV6-1 and TRBJ1-2; no clear D gene. The CDR3 is 13 amino acids. Germline-derived CDR1 and CDR2 are MNHNS and SASEGT. Trimming took 4 bases from V and 6 from J, leaving 12 bases between them. CDR3 DNA sequence: TGTGCCAGCAGTGCCCGGCCCCTGAATGGCTACACCTTC. Its protein product is CASSARPLNGYTF.

The DNA of the CDR3 is TGTGCCAGCTCGGACAGGGCCTCATTTTACAATGAGCAGTTCTTC. Its protein product is CASSDRASFYNEQFF. The chain has TRBV27 and TRBJ2-1; 8 nucleotides agree with TRBD1. This CDR3 spans 15 amino acids. The germline CDR1 and CDR2 sequences are MNHEY and SMNVEV (reference sequence). Trimming removed 8 bases from V and 4 bases from J; junction bases left unmatched: 10.

The J gene is TRBJ1-4, the V gene TRBV9, with a weak D call TRBD1 (6 bases). This CDR3 contains 16 residues. CDR1 and CDR2 (germline): SGDLS, YYNGEE. With 4 bases removed from V and 0 bases from J, the gap between germline ends came to 13 bases. The CDR3 DNA follows: TGTGCCAGCAGCTCGGGACACACAACAACTAATGAAAAACTGTTTTTT. Amino acid sequence: CASSSGHTTTNEKLFF. Variable domain in full (rest from reference TRBV9 and TRBJ1-4): DSGVTQTPKHLITATGQRVTLRCSPRSGDLSVYWYQQSLDQGLQFLIQYYNGEERAKGNILERFSAQQFPDLHSELNLSSLELGDSALYFCASSSGHTTTNEKLFFGSGTQLSVL.

The chain joins TRBV18 to TRBJ2-7; D not resolved. The V gene's germline CDR1 is KGHSH and CDR2 LQKENI. The CDR3 sequence is 14 residues long. Between the trimmed V and J ends, which lost 0 bases and 3 bases, there was a span of 9 bases. The chain's CDR3 is CASSPPSGIYEQYF. The CDR3 DNA follows: TGTGCCAGCTCACCACCGTCCGGAATCTACGAGCAGTACTTC.

This clonotype was observed a handful of times. J is TRBJ2-7 and V is TRBV20-1; D is uncertain. Germline CDR1 is DFQATT and CDR2 is SNEGSKA (reference sequence). The CDR3 runs to 14 residues. The V end lost 5 bases, the J end lost 5 bases, and 19 bases lay between the germline ends. The CDR3 sequence is CSAPSDRAPHEQYF. The CDR3 DNA follows: TGCAGTGCTCCCAGCGACCGGGCTCCCCACGAGCAGTACTTC.

The chain links TRBV7-3 to TRBJ1-1, with D perhaps TRBD1 (6 bases). The CDR3 length is 13 residues. Trimming took 5 bases from V and 3 from J, leaving 10 bases between them. The V gene's germline CDR1 is SGHTA and CDR2 FQGTGA. CDR3 residues: CASSAGGHTEAFF. The CDR3 DNA follows: TGTGCCAGCAGCGCCGGGGGGCACACTGAAGCTTTCTTT.

The chain carries TRBV5-6 and TRBJ2-3; a possible D gene is TRBD1 (6 bases). V lost 4 bases and J 1 base, leaving 13 bases between the germline ends. The germline CDR1 and CDR2 sequences are SGHDT and YYEEEE. The length of the CDR3 is 15 residues. CDR3 nucleotide sequence: TGTGCCAGCAGCCGGATACAGGGTGGCACAGATACGCAGTATTTT. It encodes CASSRIQGGTDTQYF.

V gene TRBV10-3 combines with J gene TRBJ2-5, with 8 nucleotides matching TRBD1. The germline V gene encodes CDR1 ENHRY and CDR2 SYGVKD. The V segment lost 8 bases and the J segment 5 bases; nucleotides outside the gene matches: 10. The CDR3 sequence is 14 residues long. This CDR3 reads CAIRTGPERETQYF. In DNA, the CDR3 is TGTGCCATCCGGACAGGGCCAGAACGGGAGACCCAGTACTTC.

The sample holds a few counts of this clonotype. The chain has TRBV7-3 and TRBJ1-2; D unclear. This CDR3 spans 13 amino acids. Germline CDR1 is SGHTA and CDR2 is FQGTGA. V dropped 5 bases and J dropped 2 bases, with 9 bases sitting between them. CDR3 nucleotides: TGTGCCAGCAGCATGGGAGGGAACTATGGCTACACCTTC. Amino acids: CASSMGGNYGYTF.

J is TRBJ2-2 and V is TRBV5-4; 11 bases align to TRBD1. Trimming at V came to 3 bases and at J to 7 bases, leaving 5 bases not matched to a gene. The germline V gene has CDR1 SGHNT and CDR2 YYREEE (reference sequence). CDR3 size: 15 residues. The CDR3 DNA reads as TGTGCCAGCAGCTCCAGGACAGGGGGCATCGGGGAGCTGTTTTTT. Its protein product is CASSSRTGGIGELFF.